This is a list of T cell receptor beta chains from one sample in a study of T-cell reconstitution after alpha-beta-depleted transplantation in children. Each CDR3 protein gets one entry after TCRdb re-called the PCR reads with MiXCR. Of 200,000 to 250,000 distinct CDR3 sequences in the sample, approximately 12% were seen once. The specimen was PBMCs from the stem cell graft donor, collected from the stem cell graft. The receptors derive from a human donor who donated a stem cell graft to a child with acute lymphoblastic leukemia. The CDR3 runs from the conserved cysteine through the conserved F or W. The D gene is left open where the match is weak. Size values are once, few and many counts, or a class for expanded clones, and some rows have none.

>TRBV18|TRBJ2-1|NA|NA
CASSPIRLHEQFF
TGTGCCAGCTCACCGATCAGGCTCCATGAGCAGTTCTTC
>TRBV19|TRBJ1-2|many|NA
CASSQGLNGYTF
TGTGCCAGTAGCCAGGGGCTAAATGGCTACACCTTC
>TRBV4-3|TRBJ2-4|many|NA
CASSQGVQLAKNIQYF
TGCGCCAGCAGCCAGGGAGTACAACTAGCCAAAAACATTCAGTACTTC
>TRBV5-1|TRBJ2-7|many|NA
CASSPVGGSYEQYF
TGCGCCAGCAGTCCCGTAGGGGGCTCCTACGAGCAGTACTTC
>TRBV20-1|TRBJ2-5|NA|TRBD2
CSASVLGGLAGAVVRSETQYF
TGCAGTGCTAGTGTCCTTGGGGGACTGGCGGGAGCGGTTGTTCGTTCGGAGACCCAGTACTTC
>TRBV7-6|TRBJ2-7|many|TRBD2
CASSLEAGVGYEQYF
TGTGCCAGCAGCTTAGAGGCGGGAGTAGGATACGAGCAGTACTTC
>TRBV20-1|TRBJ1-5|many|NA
CSARKGVVNQPQHF
TGCAGTGCTCGGAAAGGGGTTGTCAATCAGCCCCAGCATTTT
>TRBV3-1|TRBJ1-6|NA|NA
CASSQDSPGRSWEPLHF
TGTGCCAGCAGCCAAGACAGCCCGGGCCGGTCGTGGGAACCCCTCCACTTT
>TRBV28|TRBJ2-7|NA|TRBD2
CASSLGGGDEQYF
TGTGCCAGCAGTTTAGGCGGGGGGGACGAGCAGTACTTC
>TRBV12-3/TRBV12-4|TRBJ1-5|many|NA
CASSPRGNQPQHF
TGTGCCAGCAGTCCCAGGGGTAATCAGCCCCAGCATTTT
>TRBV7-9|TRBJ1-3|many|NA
CASSLRRAGNTIYF
TGTGCCAGCAGCTTAAGGAGGGCTGGAAACACCATATATTTT
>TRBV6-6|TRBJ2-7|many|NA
CASSNAGPYEQYF
TGTGCCAGCAGTAATGCAGGCCCCTACGAGCAGTACTTC
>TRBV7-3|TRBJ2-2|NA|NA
CASSLTAGTNRPGELFF
TGTGCCAGCAGCTTAACGGCAGGGACCAATCGACCCGGGGAGCTGTTTTTT
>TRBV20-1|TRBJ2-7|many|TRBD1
CSATRDRVYEQYF
TGCAGTGCTACCCGGGACAGGGTCTACGAGCAGTACTTC
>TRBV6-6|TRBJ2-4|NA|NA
CASSYDGRDIQYF
TGTGCCAGCAGTTACGATGGCCGTGACATTCAGTACTTC
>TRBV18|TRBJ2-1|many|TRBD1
CASSPLGQGESYNEQFF
TGTGCCAGCTCACCTTTAGGACAGGGGGAATCCTACAATGAGCAGTTCTTC
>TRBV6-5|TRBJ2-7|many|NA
CASSYSEGAYEQYF
TGTGCCAGCAGTTACTCAGAGGGGGCCTACGAGCAGTACTTC
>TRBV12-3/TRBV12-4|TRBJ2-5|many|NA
CASSSARVVETQYF
TGTGCCAGCAGTAGCGCCAGGGTGGTAGAGACCCAGTACTTC
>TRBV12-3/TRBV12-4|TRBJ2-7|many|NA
CATSLYGAPYEQYF
TGTGCCACCTCCCTATATGGGGCACCCTACGAGCAGTACTTC
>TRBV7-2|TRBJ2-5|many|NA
CASSLASGQETQYF
TGTGCCAGCAGCTTAGCGTCGGGTCAAGAGACCCAGTACTTC
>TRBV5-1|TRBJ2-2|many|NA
CASSLLGETGELFF
TGCGCCAGCAGCTTGCTAGGGGAGACCGGGGAGCTGTTTTTT
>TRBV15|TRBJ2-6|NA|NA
CATSRGLYRDSASGANVLTF
TGTGCCACCAGCAGGGGCCTTTACCGGGACTCAGCCTCTGGGGCCAACGTCCTGACTTTC
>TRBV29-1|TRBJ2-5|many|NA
CSVEEKLAPRETQYF
TGCAGCGTTGAGGAAAAGCTAGCCCCACGGGAGACCCAGTACTTC
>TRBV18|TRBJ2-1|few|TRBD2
CASSPRSGVKNNEQFF
TGTGCCAGCTCACCTCGCAGCGGGGTCAAGAACAATGAGCAGTTCTTC
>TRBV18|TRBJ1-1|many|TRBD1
CASSPGQGVPEAFF
TGTGCCAGCTCACCAGGACAGGGGGTACCTGAAGCTTTCTTT
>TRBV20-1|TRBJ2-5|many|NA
CSARDPGGWETQYF
TGCAGTGCTAGAGATCCGGGGGGCTGGGAGACCCAGTACTTC
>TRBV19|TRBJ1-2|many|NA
CASSIKDGGGYTF
TGTGCCAGTAGTATTAAGGACGGAGGCGGCTACACCTTC
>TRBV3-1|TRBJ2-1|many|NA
CASSQDSYPGVKNNEQFF
TGTGCCAGCAGCCAAGATTCTTATCCGGGAGTGAAGAACAATGAGCAGTTCTTC
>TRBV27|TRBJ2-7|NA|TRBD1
CASSKTGRNEQYF
TGTGCCAGCAGCAAGACAGGGCGGAACGAGCAGTACTTC
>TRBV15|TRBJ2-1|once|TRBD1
CATSTAGTGAYNEQFF
TGTGCCACCAGCACGGCCGGGACAGGTGCTTACAATGAGCAGTTCTTC
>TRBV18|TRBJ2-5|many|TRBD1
CASSPRTGGLETQYF
TGTGCCAGCTCACCTCGTACAGGGGGCTTGGAGACCCAGTACTTC
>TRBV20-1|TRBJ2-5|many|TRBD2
CSARVLAGAETQYF
TGCAGTGCTAGGGTCCTAGCGGGAGCAGAGACCCAGTACTTC
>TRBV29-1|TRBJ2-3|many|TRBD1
CSVEAPDRVSTDTQYF
TGCAGCGTTGAAGCCCCGGACAGGGTTAGCACAGATACGCAGTATTTT
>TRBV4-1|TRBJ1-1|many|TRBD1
CASSPGTVTEAFF
TGCGCCAGCAGCCCCGGGACAGTCACTGAAGCTTTCTTT
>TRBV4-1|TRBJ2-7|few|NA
CASSQGLWGDYEQYF
TGCGCCAGCAGCCAAGGACTTTGGGGGGACTACGAGCAGTACTTC
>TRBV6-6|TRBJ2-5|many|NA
CASSYIQETQYF
TGTGCCAGCAGTTACATCCAAGAGACCCAGTACTTC
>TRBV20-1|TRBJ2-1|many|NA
CSAPVVDEQFF
TGCAGTGCCCCGGTTGTGGATGAGCAGTTCTTC
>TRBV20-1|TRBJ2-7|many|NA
CSAREGGYEQYF
TGCAGTGCTAGAGAGGGGGGCTACGAGCAGTACTTC
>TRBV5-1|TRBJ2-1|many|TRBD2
CASSPVAGGSEQFF
TGCGCCAGCAGCCCAGTAGCGGGAGGTAGTGAGCAGTTCTTC
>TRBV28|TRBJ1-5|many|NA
CASSQIGRSMMGPQHF
TGTGCCAGCAGCCAGATTGGACGGAGCATGATGGGGCCCCAGCATTTT